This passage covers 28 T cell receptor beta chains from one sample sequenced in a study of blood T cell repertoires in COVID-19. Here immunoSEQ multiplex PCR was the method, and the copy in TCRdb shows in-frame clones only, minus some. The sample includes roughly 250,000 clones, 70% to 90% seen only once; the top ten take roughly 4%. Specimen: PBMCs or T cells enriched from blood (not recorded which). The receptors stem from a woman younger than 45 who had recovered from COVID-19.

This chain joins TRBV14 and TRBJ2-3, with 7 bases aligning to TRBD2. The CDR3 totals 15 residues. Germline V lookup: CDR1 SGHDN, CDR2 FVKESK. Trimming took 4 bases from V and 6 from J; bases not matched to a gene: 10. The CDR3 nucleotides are TGTGCCAGCAGCCCAGTACGCGGGAGATTCGATACGCAGTATTTT. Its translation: CASSPVRGRFDTQYF. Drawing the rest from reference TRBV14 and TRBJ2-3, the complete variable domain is EAGVTQFPSHSVIEKGQTVTLRCDPISGHDNLYWYRRVMGKEIKFLLHFVKESKQDESGMPNNRFLAERTGGTYSTLKVQPAELEDSGVYFCASSPVRGRFDTQYFGPGTRLTVL.

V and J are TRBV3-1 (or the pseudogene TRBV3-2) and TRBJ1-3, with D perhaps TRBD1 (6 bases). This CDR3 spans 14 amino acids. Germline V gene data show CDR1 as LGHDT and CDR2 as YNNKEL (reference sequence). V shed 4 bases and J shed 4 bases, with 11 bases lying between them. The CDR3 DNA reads TGTGCCAGCAGCCGGCAACAGGGCGGAAACACCATATATTTT. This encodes CASSRQQGGNTIYF.

CDR3 sequence: CASSESGGNTEAFF. DNA of the CDR3: TGTGCCAGCAGTGAAAGCGGGGGAAACACTGAAGCTTTCTTT. This sequence joins TRBV6-1 and TRBJ1-1; a possible D gene is TRBD1 (5 bases). CDR3 length: 14 amino acids. V lost 2 bases and J 2 bases, leaving 9 bases between the germline ends. Looked up from germline, CDR1 is MNHNS and CDR2 is SASEGT.

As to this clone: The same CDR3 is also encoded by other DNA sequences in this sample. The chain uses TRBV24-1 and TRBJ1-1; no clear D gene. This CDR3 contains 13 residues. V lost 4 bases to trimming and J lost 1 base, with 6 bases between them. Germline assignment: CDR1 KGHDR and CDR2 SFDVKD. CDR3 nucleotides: TGTGCCACCAGTGAGCAGGCGAACACTGAAGCTTTCTTT. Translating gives CATSEQANTEAFF.

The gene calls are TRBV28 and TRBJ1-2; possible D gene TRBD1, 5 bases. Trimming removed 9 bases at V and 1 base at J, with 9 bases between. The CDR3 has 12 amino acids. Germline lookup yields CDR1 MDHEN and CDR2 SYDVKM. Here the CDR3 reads CASLGVNYGYTF. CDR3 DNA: TGTGCCAGTCTAGGGGTTAACTATGGCTACACCTTC.

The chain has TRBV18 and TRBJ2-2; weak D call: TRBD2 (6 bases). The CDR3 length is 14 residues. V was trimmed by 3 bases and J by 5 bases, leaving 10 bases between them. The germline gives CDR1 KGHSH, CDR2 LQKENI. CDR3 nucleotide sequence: TGTGCCAGCTCACCGGGACTCTTGACCGGGGAGCTGTTTTTT. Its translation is CASSPGLLTGELFF.

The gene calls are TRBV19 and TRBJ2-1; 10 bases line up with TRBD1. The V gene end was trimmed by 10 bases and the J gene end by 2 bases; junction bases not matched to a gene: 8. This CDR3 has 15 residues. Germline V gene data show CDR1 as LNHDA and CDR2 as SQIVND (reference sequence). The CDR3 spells CATDADRGTYNEQFF. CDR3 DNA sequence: TGTGCCACAGATGCGGACAGGGGGACCTACAATGAGCAGTTCTTC.

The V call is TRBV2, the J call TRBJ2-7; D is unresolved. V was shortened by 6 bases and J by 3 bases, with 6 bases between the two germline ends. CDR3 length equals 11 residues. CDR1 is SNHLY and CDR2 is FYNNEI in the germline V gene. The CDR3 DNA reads TGTGCCAGCAGCTTACTCTACGAGCAGTACTTC. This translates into CASSLLYEQYF.

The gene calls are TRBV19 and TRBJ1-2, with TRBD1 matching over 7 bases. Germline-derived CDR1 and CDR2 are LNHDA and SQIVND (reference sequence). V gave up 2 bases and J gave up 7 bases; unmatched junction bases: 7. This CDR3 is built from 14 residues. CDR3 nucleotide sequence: TGTGCCAGTAGTATACCGACAGGGTCTCGTGGCTACACCTTC. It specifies CASSIPTGSRGYTF. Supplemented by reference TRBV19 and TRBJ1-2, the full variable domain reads DGGITQSPKYLFRKEGQNVTLSCEQNLNHDAMYWYRQDPGQGLRLIYYSQIVNDFQKGDIAEGYSVSREKKESFPLTVTSAQKNPTAFYLCASSIPTGSRGYTFGSGTRLTVV.

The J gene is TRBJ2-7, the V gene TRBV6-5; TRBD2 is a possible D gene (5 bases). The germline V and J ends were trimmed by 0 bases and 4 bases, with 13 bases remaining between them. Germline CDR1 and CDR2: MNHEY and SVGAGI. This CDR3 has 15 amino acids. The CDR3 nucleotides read TGTGCCAGCAGTTACTCGGGGAGTCGTTTATACGAGCAGTACTTC. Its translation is CASSYSGSRLYEQYF.

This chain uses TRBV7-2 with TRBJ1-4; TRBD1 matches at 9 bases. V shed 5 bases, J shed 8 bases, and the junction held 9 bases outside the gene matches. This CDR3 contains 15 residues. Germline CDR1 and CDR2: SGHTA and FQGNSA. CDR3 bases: TGTGCCAGCAGCGTGCGACAGGGGGGCCGAGAAAAACTGTTTTTT. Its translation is CASSVRQGGREKLFF.

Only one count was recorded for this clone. In nucleotides, the CDR3 is TGTGCCAGCAGCCAAGATGGGCCGGGCAATCAGCCCCAGCATTTT. Encoded protein: CASSQDGPGNQPQHF. V and J are TRBV3-1 (or the pseudogene TRBV3-2) and TRBJ1-5; unclear D gene. The V gene's germline CDR1 is LGHDT and CDR2 YNNKEL (reference sequence). The V and J ends lost 0 bases and 2 bases respectively, with 8 bases between them. The length of the CDR3 is 15 residues.

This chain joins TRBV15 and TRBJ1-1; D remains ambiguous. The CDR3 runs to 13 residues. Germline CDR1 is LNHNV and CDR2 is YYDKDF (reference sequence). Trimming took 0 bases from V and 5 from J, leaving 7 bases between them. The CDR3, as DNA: TGTGCCACCAGCAGAGATCGGAGAACTGAAGCTTTCTTT. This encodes CATSRDRRTEAFF.

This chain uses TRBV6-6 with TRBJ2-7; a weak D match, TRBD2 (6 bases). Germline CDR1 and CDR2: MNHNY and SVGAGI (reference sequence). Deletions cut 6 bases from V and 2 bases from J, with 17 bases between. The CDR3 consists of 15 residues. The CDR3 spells CASSPRSGDPYEQYF. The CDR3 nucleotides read TGTGCCAGCAGCCCCCGCTCGGGGGACCCCTACGAGCAGTACTTC.

The CDR3 DNA sequence: TGCGCCAGCAGCCACCAGGACAGGGACGCAGATACGCAGTATTTT. It codes for CASSHQDRDADTQYF. The chain recombines TRBV5-1 with TRBJ2-3; 8 bases align to TRBD1. CDR1 and CDR2 from the germline V gene are SGHRS and YFSETQ. The ends lost 4 bases at V and 4 bases at J; junction bases unmatched: 8. The CDR3 is 15 amino acids. Supplemented by reference TRBV5-1 and TRBJ2-3, the full variable domain reads KAGVTQTPRYLIKTRGQQVTLSCSPISGHRSVSWYQQTPGQGLQFLFEYFSETQRNKGNFPGRFSGRQFSNSRSEMNVSTLELGDSALYLCASSHQDRDADTQYFGPGTRLTVL.

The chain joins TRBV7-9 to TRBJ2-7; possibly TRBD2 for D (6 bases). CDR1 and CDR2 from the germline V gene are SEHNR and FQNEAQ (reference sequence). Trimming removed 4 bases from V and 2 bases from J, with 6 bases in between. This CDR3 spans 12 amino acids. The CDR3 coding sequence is TGTGCCAGCAGCTGGGGGGCCTACGAGCAGTACTTC. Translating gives CASSWGAYEQYF.

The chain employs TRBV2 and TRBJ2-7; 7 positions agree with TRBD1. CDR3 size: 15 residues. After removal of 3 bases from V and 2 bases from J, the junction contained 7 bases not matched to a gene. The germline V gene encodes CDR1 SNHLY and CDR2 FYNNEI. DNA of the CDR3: TGTGCCAGCAGTGATTCTGCAGGGGGACCCTACGAGCAGTACTTC. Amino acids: CASSDSAGGPYEQYF.

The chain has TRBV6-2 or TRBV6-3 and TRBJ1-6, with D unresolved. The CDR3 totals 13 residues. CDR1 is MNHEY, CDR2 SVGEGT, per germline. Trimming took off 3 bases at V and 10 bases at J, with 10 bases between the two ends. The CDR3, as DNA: TGTGCCAGCAGTTATGTAGCGGACTCACCCCTCCACTTT. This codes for CASSYVADSPLHF.

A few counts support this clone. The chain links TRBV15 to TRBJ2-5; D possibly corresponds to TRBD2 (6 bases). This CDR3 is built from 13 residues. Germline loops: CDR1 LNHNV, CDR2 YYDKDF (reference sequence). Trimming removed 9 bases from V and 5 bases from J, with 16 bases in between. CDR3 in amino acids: CATGGGGTETQYF. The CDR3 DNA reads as TGTGCCACGGGTGGGGGAGGAACGGAGACCCAGTACTTC.

CDR3 sequence (DNA): TGTGCCAGTAAAAACGGGTTGTTCACCGGGGAGCTGTTTTTT. Encoded protein: CASKNGLFTGELFF. The V gene is TRBV19, the J gene TRBJ2-2; the D is unclear. Per the germline V gene, CDR1 is LNHDA and CDR2 is SQIVND (reference sequence). V was shortened by 7 bases and J by 4 bases, with 13 bases between the two germline ends. This CDR3 is 14 amino acids long.

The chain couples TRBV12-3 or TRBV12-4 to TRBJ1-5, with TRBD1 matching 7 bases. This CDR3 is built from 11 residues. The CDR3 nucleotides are TGTGCTACAGGGGAAGGACAGCCCCAGCATTTT. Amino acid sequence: CATGEGQPQHF.

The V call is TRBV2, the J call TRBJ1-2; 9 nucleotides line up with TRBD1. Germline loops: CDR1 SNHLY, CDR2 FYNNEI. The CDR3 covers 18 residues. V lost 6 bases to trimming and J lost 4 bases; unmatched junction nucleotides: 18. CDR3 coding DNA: TGTGCCAGCAGAGGACCTAGGACAGGGGACTTGTATGTCTATGGCTACACCTTC. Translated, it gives CASRGPRTGDLYVYGYTF.

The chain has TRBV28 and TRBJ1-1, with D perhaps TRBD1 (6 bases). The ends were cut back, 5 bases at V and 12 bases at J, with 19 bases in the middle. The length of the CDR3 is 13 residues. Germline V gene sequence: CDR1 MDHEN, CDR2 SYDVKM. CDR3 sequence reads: CASSTGQSWRTFF. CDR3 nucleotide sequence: TGTGCCAGCAGTACCGGACAGAGTTGGAGAACTTTCTTT.

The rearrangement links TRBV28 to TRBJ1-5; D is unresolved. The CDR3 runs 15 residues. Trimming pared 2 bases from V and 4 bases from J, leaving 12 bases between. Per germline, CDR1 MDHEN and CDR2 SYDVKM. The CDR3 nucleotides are TGTGCCAGCAGTTTAAGGTCGAGCAGGAATCAGCCCCAGCATTTT. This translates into CASSLRSSRNQPQHF.

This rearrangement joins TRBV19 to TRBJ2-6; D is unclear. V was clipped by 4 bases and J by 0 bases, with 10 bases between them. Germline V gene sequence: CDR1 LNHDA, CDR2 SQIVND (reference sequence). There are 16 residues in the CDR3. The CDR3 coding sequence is TGTGCCAGTAGTACCCGACGGGTCTCTGGGGCCAACGTCCTGACTTTC. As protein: CASSTRRVSGANVLTF.

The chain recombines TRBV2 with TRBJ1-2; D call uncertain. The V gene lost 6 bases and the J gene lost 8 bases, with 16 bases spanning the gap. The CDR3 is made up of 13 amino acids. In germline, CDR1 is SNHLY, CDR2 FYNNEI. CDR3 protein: CASSLDGYEGYTF. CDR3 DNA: TGTGCCAGCAGCCTAGACGGGTATGAGGGCTACACCTTC.

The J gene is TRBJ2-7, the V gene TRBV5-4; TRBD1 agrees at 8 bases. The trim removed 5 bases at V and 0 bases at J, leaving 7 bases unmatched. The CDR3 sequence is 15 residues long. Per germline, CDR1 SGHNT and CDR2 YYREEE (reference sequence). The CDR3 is CASSKDRALSYEQYF. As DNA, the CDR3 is TGTGCCAGCAGTAAGGACAGGGCCCTCTCCTACGAGCAGTACTTC.

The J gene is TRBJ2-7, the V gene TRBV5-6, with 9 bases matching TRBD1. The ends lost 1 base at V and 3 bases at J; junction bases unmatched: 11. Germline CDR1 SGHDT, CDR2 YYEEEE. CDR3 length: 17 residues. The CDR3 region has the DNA TGTGCCAGCAGCTTGTCTTTTGTTGGGGGACAGGGCTACGAGCAGTACTTC. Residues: CASSLSFVGGQGYEQYF.